The 27 T cell receptor beta chains below come from one sample, sequenced in a study of CD4 T cells in relation to SARS-CoV-2 and coronaviruses (dated by TCRdb to about 2021). For these receptors, no antigen is known. Libraries were made using the immunoSEQ multiplex PCR assay. TCRdb re-hosts the immuneACCESS table, in-frame sequences only. Its copies lack some clones; in the studies checked, an unresolved V gene accounts for under half of them, and the cause for the rest is not known. Recorded for this sample are around 40,000 clones; nearly 85% of them occurred a single time. In total, the top ten clones hold roughly 1.2% of the sample. The sequencing input was naive CD4+ T cells from PBMCs, cultured in vitro. The cell subset or site label of this sample denotes: naive CD4+ T cells isolated by negative enrichment. These receptors all come from an adult with COVID-19.

J is TRBJ2-4 and V is TRBV28, with 8 bases that match TRBD1. The CDR3 has 24 residues. The V gene end was trimmed by 3 bases and the J gene end by 0 bases; junction bases not matched to a gene: 28. Germline assignment: CDR1 MDHEN and CDR2 SYDVKM. CDR3 bases: TGTGCCAGCAGTTTTTCCCGGACAGGGCAACTACCTACGCGTCCGCGACGAGCCAAAAACATTCAGTACTTC. It specifies CASSFSRTGQLPTRPRRAKNIQYF.

This clone appeared a few times. This chain joins TRBV7-2 and TRBJ1-1, with D unresolved. V dropped 6 bases and J dropped 8 bases, with 13 bases sitting between them. The CDR3 consists of 12 residues. CDR1 is SGHTA, CDR2 FQGNSA, per germline. CDR3 sequence (DNA): TGTGCCAGCAGGAATGGTCAAGTGGAAGCTTTCTTT. Its protein product is CASRNGQVEAFF.

This clone turned up a few times. This chain uses TRBV6-1 with TRBJ2-5; the D is unclear. CDR3 length equals 12 residues. Germline V CDR1 and CDR2: MNHNS, SASEGT. Trimming pared 0 bases from V and 5 bases from J, leaving 4 bases between. CDR3: CASSEAGETQYF. As DNA, the CDR3 is TGTGCCAGCAGTGAAGCGGGGGAGACCCAGTACTTC.

This chain connects TRBV12-3 or TRBV12-4 to TRBJ1-6, with no clear D. CDR3 length: 13 residues. The ends were cut back, 3 bases at V and 5 bases at J, with 5 bases in the middle. CDR3 DNA sequence: TGTGCCAGCAGTTTTAAGGATAATTCACCCCTCCACTTT. This sequence encodes CASSFKDNSPLHF.

The genes are TRBV19 and TRBJ2-7; possibly TRBD1 for D (6 bases). V was trimmed by 4 bases and J by 4 bases, leaving 14 bases between them. The CDR3 has 14 amino acids. CDR1 LNHDA and CDR2 SQIVND come from the germline V gene (reference sequence). The CDR3 protein is CASSNFGQKYEQYF. CDR3 bases: TGTGCCAGTAGTAACTTCGGACAGAAATACGAGCAGTACTTC.

This rearrangement joins TRBV29-1 to TRBJ1-4; D unclear. The germline V gene encodes CDR1 SQVTM and CDR2 ANQGSEA. CDR3 size: 13 residues. Between the trimmed V and J ends, which lost 7 bases and 0 bases, there was a span of 9 bases. CDR3 sequence (DNA): TGCAGCGGCCTCAGCGCAACTAATGAAAAACTGTTTTTT. Translating gives CSGLSATNEKLFF.

V and J are TRBV6-5 and TRBJ2-2, with 9 bases fitting TRBD1. V lost 4 bases to trimming and J lost 0 bases; unmatched junction nucleotides: 0. The CDR3 extends over 15 amino acids. Germline V gene data show CDR1 as MNHEY and CDR2 as SVGAGI. The DNA of the CDR3 is TGTGCCAGCAGTTGGACAGGGGCGAACACCGGGGAGCTGTTTTTT. Its protein is CASSWTGANTGELFF.

This sequence joins TRBV12-3 or TRBV12-4 and TRBJ1-1, with D uncertain. The CDR3 is 13 residues long. Trimming took 6 bases from V and 13 from J, leaving 21 bases between them. The CDR3 nucleotides read TGTGCCAGCAGCGCCTCTAGAACACTTTCGGGTTTCTTT. It encodes CASSASRTLSGFF.

The chain employs TRBV19 and TRBJ2-3; 7 nucleotides line up with TRBD2. J lost 6 bases, V lost 4 bases, and 4 bases had no gene match. Looked up from germline, CDR1 is LNHDA and CDR2 is SQIVND (reference sequence). The CDR3 extends over 13 amino acids. CDR3 coding DNA: TGTGCCAGTAGTAACGGGGGGTCCGATACGCAGTATTTT. Translation gives CASSNGGSDTQYF.

The chain recombines TRBV18 with TRBJ1-2; D uncertain. Germline CDR1 KGHSH, CDR2 LQKENI. This CDR3 has 15 amino acids. V was trimmed by 3 bases and J by 4 bases, leaving 15 bases between them. CDR3 nucleotides: TGTGCCAGCTCACCCGGAAGGCAGACACTCTATGGCTACACCTTC. Its translation: CASSPGRQTLYGYTF.

This chain joins TRBV29-1 and TRBJ2-7; the match to TRBD1 covers 9 bases. The trim removed 2 bases at V and 4 bases at J, leaving 18 bases unmatched. CDR3 length equals 18 residues. The germline CDR1 and CDR2 sequences are SQVTM and ANQGSEA. In DNA, the CDR3 is TGCAGCGTTGAAATAATCGGTGGGGGAACAGGGGGCATATACGAGCAGTACTTC. It yields the protein CSVEIIGGGTGGIYEQYF.

This clone has a single count. CDR3 loop: CASGAGTGEETQYF. CDR3 nucleotide sequence: TGTGCCAGCGGGGCGGGGACAGGGGAAGAGACCCAGTACTTC. V usage is TRBV2 and J usage is TRBJ2-5; TRBD1 matches at 10 bases. The germline V gene has CDR1 SNHLY and CDR2 FYNNEI. The V gene end was trimmed by 8 bases and the J gene end by 3 bases; junction bases not matched to a gene: 6. CDR3 size: 14 residues.

This chain connects TRBV18 to TRBJ2-1; 12 nucleotides match TRBD2. The J segment lost 6 bases and the V segment lost 3 bases, leaving 3 bases of the junction unmatched. The CDR3 covers 15 residues. Germline values: CDR1 KGHSH, CDR2 LQKENI. As DNA, the CDR3 is TGTGCCAGCTCACCCGGACTAGCGGGAAGCAATGAGCAGTTCTTC. Protein product: CASSPGLAGSNEQFF. The whole variable domain, filled in from reference TRBV18 and TRBJ2-1, reads NAGVMQNPRHLVRRRGQEARLRCSPMKGHSHVYWYRQLPEEGLKFMVYLQKENIIDESGMPKERFSAEFPKEGPSILRIQQVVRGDSAAYFCASSPGLAGSNEQFFGPGTRLTVL.

This rearrangement joins TRBV5-4 to TRBJ2-3, with 14 positions matching TRBD2. The germline CDR1 and CDR2 sequences are SGHNT and YYREEE (reference sequence). The CDR3 consists of 16 residues. J lost 6 bases, V lost 4 bases, and 7 bases had no gene match. CDR3: CASSDGTSGRMDTQYF. The CDR3 bases are TGTGCCAGCAGCGACGGGACTAGCGGGAGAATGGATACGCAGTATTTT.

This clone turned up a few times. The chain combines TRBV6-5 with TRBJ2-7; D is unresolved. CDR3 length: 13 residues. Looked up from germline, CDR1 is MNHEY and CDR2 is SVGAGI. Deletions cut 2 bases from V and 0 bases from J, with 5 bases between. CDR3 in DNA: TGTGCCAGCAGTTACGGATACTCCTACGAGCAGTACTTC. It specifies CASSYGYSYEQYF.

This chain connects TRBV7-9 to TRBJ1-2; D possibly corresponds to TRBD1 (5 bases). From germline, CDR1 is SEHNR and CDR2 FQNEAQ (reference sequence). This CDR3 contains 12 residues. The ends were cut back, 6 bases at V and 2 bases at J, with 7 bases in the middle. The CDR3 loop is CASRGRNYGYTF. CDR3 nucleotide sequence: TGTGCCAGCAGGGGACGGAACTATGGCTACACCTTC.

As DNA, the CDR3 is TGTGCCAGCAGTCCCCGGACTAGCGGGAGAAGTTACCAGTTCTTC. It encodes CASSPRTSGRSYQFF. The gene calls are TRBV28 and TRBJ2-1; 13 nucleotides agree with TRBD2. From germline, CDR1 is MDHEN and CDR2 SYDVKM. The CDR3 runs to 15 residues. J was trimmed by 13 bases and V by 5 bases; bases with no gene match: 11.

This sequence joins TRBV6-1 and TRBJ2-1, with 10 bases lining up with TRBD2. J lost 7 bases, V lost 3 bases, and 6 bases had no gene match. Per germline, CDR1 MNHNS and CDR2 SASEGT. This CDR3 is 15 amino acids long. CDR3 DNA: TGTGCCAGCAGTGATCTAGCGGGAGAGATAAATGAGCAGTTCTTC. Its protein is CASSDLAGEINEQFF.

This chain links TRBV28 with TRBJ2-5; 13 bases line up with TRBD2. The germline V gene encodes CDR1 MDHEN and CDR2 SYDVKM. V trimming: 6 bases; J trimming: 4 bases; junction bases outside the gene matches: 5. The CDR3 sequence is 15 residues long. CDR3 sequence: CASSSGLAGVETQYF. The DNA of the CDR3 is TGTGCCAGCAGCTCCGGACTAGCGGGAGTAGAGACCCAGTACTTC.

The chain links TRBV5-6 to TRBJ2-3; TRBD2 matches at 10 bases. CDR1 SGHDT and CDR2 YYEEEE come from the germline V gene. The CDR3 extends over 16 amino acids. After removal of 3 bases from V and 3 bases from J, the junction contained 7 bases not matched to a gene. The CDR3 DNA follows: TGTGCCAGCAGCTACGATATTAGCGGGAGGACAGATACGCAGTATTTT. It translates to CASSYDISGRTDTQYF.

The chain recombines TRBV5-8 with TRBJ2-5, with D hard to call. There are 12 residues in the CDR3. Trimming removed 4 bases at V and 2 bases at J, with 6 bases between. From germline, CDR1 is SGHTS and CDR2 YDEGEE. The CDR3 DNA reads TGTGCCAGCAGCCTGATTCAAGAGACCCAGTACTTC. Residues: CASSLIQETQYF.

The genes are TRBV9 and TRBJ2-1; weak D call: TRBD2 (5 bases). Germline values: CDR1 SGDLS, CDR2 YYNGEE. The CDR3 totals 14 residues. Trimming took off 6 bases at V and 9 bases at J, with 19 bases between the two ends. CDR3 in DNA: TGTGCCAGCACCCGGGATCAGCAGACGGGTGAGCAGTTCTTC. As protein: CASTRDQQTGEQFF.

J is TRBJ2-1 and V is TRBV2; 13 positions agree with TRBD2. Germline V lookup: CDR1 SNHLY, CDR2 FYNNEI. The CDR3 length is 15 residues. V lost 6 bases, J lost 12 bases, and 11 bases stayed unmatched. This chain's CDR3 is CASRSGTSGTGGQFF. Here the CDR3 DNA reads TGTGCCAGCAGATCCGGGACTAGCGGGACTGGAGGGCAGTTCTTC.

The rearrangement joins TRBV7-2 to TRBJ2-2, with D perhaps assigned TRBD1 or TRBD2 (5 bases each). Trimming left V 5 bases short and J 3 bases short, with 10 bases between. This CDR3 has 14 residues. Germline values: CDR1 SGHTA, CDR2 FQGNSA. CDR3 residues: CASSPGTYTGELFF. The CDR3 DNA reads TGTGCCAGCAGCCCCGGGACGTACACCGGGGAGCTGTTTTTT.

The V call is TRBV4-1, the J call TRBJ2-3, with 12 bases matching TRBD2. The CDR3 is made up of 17 amino acids. J gave up 2 bases and V 4 bases, and 7 bases lay outside the gene matches. The germline CDR1 and CDR2 sequences are MGHRA and YSYEKL. CDR3 sequence reads: CASSLMTSGGATDTQYF. The CDR3 DNA is TGCGCCAGCAGCCTAATGACTAGCGGGGGAGCCACAGATACGCAGTATTTT.

The V gene is TRBV2, the J gene TRBJ2-3, with D hard to call. V was pared by 5 bases and J by 4 bases, with 7 bases between. The germline CDR1 and CDR2 sequences are SNHLY and FYNNEI. This CDR3 contains 12 residues. The DNA for the CDR3 is TGTGCCAGCAGTATGAGTGCAGATACGCAGTATTTT. The encoded protein is CASSMSADTQYF.

This rearrangement joins TRBV7-2 to TRBJ1-1; 8 nucleotides agree with TRBD1. The CDR3 spans 17 residues. V gave up 3 bases and J gave up 1 base; unmatched junction bases: 10. Germline-derived CDR1 and CDR2 are SGHTA and FQGNSA. CDR3 coding DNA: TGTGCCAGCAGCTTTTCGACAGGGGCTAGGGGGAACACTGAAGCTTTCTTT. Translated, it gives CASSFSTGARGNTEAFF.